The clone carrying this TCR beta chain was counted a few times. The cohort comprised adults aged roughly 18 to 95 years residing in about two dozen US areas. All recovered Cohort 3 donors got two negative PCRs, got clearance, or saw symptom resolution. Per the original methods: Amplifying reference gene primers gave estimates of nucleated cell counts. Generated by immunoSEQ multiplex PCR, the TCRdb table keeps only in-frame clones and is missing some. That table gives V, J and clone size, and the DNA gave D and trimming. The sample consists of around 290,000 clones, 88% of them appearing once. The sample is drawn from a study of blood T cell repertoires in COVID-19. Study overall: Acute and convalescent COVID-19 samples came from the United States, Italy and Spain.

The V and J ends lost 6 bases and 6 bases respectively, with 14 bases between them. The CDR3 contains 14 residues. CDR1 MNHEY and CDR2 SMNVEV come from the germline V gene (reference sequence). The specimen was PBMCs or T cells enriched from blood (not recorded which). The sequence came from a woman aged 30 to 39 who had recovered from COVID-19. The J gene is TRBJ2-2, the V gene TRBV27, with D uncertain. The CDR3 loop is CASSSPLAAGELFF. CDR3 bases: TGTGCCAGCAGCTCCCCCTTGGCAGCCGGGGAGCTGTTTTTT.